This paragraph reports one T cell receptor beta chain. The antigen is undetermined. The table came from immunoSEQ multiplex PCR; TCRdb's copy has only in-frame clones and leaves some out. The sample lists some 2,100,000 clones, about 92% occurring once. CD8 cells classed as naive were CD45RO-negative and positively selected for CCR7, excluding terminally differentiated effector memory CD45RA+ cells. The record originates from a study of shared clonotypes between healthy human individuals. The CDR3 is 16 amino acids. Trimming removed 0 bases from V and 0 bases from J, with 10 bases in between. CDR1 is MGHRA, CDR2 YSYEKL, per germline. Study-level results: Rarefaction showed sorted-subset sequencing was incomplete despite large depth. Naive subsets, compared against memory subsets, generally had larger estimated richness values.

The chain employs TRBV4-1 and TRBJ2-3; D uncertain. Sequencing used naive CD8+ T cells from PBMCs. The sequence was obtained from a man between 18 and 35 years old in good health. Some clones in this sample may be carry-over from other donors' samples. CDR3 protein: CASSQDSLRSTDTQYF. Here the CDR3 DNA reads TGCGCCAGCAGCCAAGACTCCCTAAGAAGCACAGATACGCAGTATTTT.